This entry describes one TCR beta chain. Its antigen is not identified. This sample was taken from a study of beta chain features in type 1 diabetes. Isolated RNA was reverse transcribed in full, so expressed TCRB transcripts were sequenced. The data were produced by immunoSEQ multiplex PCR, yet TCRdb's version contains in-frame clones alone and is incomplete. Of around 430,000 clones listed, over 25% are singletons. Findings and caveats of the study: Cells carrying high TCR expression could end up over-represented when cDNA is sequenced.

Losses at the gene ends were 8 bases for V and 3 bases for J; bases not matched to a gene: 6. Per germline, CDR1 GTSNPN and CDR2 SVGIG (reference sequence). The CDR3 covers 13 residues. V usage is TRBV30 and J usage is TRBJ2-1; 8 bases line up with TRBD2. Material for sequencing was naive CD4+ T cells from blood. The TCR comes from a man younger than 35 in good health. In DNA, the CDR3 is TGTGCCCTTCCAGCGGGAGTCTACAATGAGCAGTTCTTC. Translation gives CALPAGVYNEQFF.